What follows are 32 T cell receptor beta chains derived from one specimen sequenced in a study of cytomegalovirus exposure and HLA in healthy donors. TCRdb's table, derived via immunoSEQ multiplex PCR, lists solely in-frame clones and lacks some. The sample has 55,000 to 75,000 clones, approximately 91% seen once. Sequencing was performed on PBMCs. The receptors originated from a man aged 18 to 30 in good health and CMV-seronegative.

The chain has TRBV28 and TRBJ1-3, with D perhaps matching TRBD1 (5 bases). Trimming removed 3 bases from V and 3 bases from J, with 12 bases in between. Germline V CDR1 and CDR2: MDHEN, SYDVKM. The CDR3 is 15 residues long. CDR3 amino acids: CASSLGGSFGNTIYF. As DNA, the CDR3 is TGTGCCAGCAGTTTGGGGGGTAGTTTTGGAAACACCATATATTTT.

The chain links TRBV9 to TRBJ1-1; a possible D gene is TRBD1 (5 bases). This CDR3 spans 14 amino acids. Per germline, CDR1 SGDLS and CDR2 YYNGEE. V was clipped by 0 bases and J by 0 bases, with 6 bases between them. CDR3 in amino acids: CASSVEGMNTEAFF. For the CDR3, the DNA is TGTGCCAGCAGCGTAGAGGGGATGAACACTGAAGCTTTCTTT.

This clone has only one observation. The chain combines TRBV6-1 with TRBJ2-5, with 10 bases that match TRBD1. The J call may be incorrect, as the DNA end agrees better with TRBJ2-7. This CDR3 region has 14 residues. Germline V CDR1 and CDR2: MNHNS, SASEGT. CDR3 sequence (DNA): TGTGCCAGCAGTCGGGGACAGGGGTTTCGCGAGCAGTACTTC. This translates into CASSRGQGFREQYF.

The chain uses TRBV18 and TRBJ2-5; 7 bases agree with TRBD1. The junction had 7 bases not matched to a gene; V was cut back by 3 bases and J by 6 bases. This CDR3 is 14 amino acids long. Germline V lookup: CDR1 KGHSH, CDR2 LQKENI. CDR3 bases: TGTGCCAGCTCACCGGACAGGTCAAAGAAGACCCAGTACTTC. Translating gives CASSPDRSKKTQYF. The variable domain in full, completed from reference TRBV18 and TRBJ2-5, reads NAGVMQNPRHLVRRRGQEARLRCSPMKGHSHVYWYRQLPEEGLKFMVYLQKENIIDESGMPKERFSAEFPKEGPSILRIQQVVRGDSAAYFCASSPDRSKKTQYFGPGTRLLVL.

The J gene is TRBJ2-7, the V gene TRBV6-1; D is unresolved. CDR1 is MNHNS and CDR2 is SASEGT in the germline V gene. The CDR3 has 14 residues. The germline V and J ends were trimmed by 3 bases and 0 bases, with 9 bases remaining between them. The DNA for the CDR3 is TGTGCCAGCAGTGATCCCATTTTCTCCTACGAGCAGTACTTC. Residues: CASSDPIFSYEQYF.

The genes are TRBV28 and TRBJ1-3; 7 bases are shared with TRBD1. The V and J ends lost 7 bases and 0 bases, in that order; junction bases with no gene match: 9. The CDR3 runs 16 residues. Germline V gene sequence: CDR1 MDHEN, CDR2 SYDVKM. The CDR3 DNA sequence: TGTGCCAGCACCATAACCGGGACAGCCTCTGGAAACACCATATATTTT. Translation gives CASTITGTASGNTIYF.

The V gene is TRBV29-1, the J gene TRBJ1-1; 9 bases map to TRBD1. Germline assignment: CDR1 SQVTM and CDR2 ANQGSEA. V shed 5 bases and J 1 base; nucleotides not matched to a gene: 8. The CDR3 sequence is 15 residues long. CDR3 nucleotides: TGCAGCGTTACCGGGACAGGGCTATGGAACACTGAAGCTTTCTTT. Translation gives CSVTGTGLWNTEAFF.

The V gene is TRBV28, the J gene TRBJ1-1; D possibly corresponds to TRBD1 (6 bases). The germline V gene encodes CDR1 MDHEN and CDR2 SYDVKM. The germline V and J ends were trimmed by 7 bases and 5 bases, with 14 bases remaining between them. CDR3 length equals 13 residues. The CDR3 region has the DNA TGTGCCAGCATCAACAGGGCTTGGACTGAAGCTTTCTTT. The encoded protein is CASINRAWTEAFF.

The rearrangement links TRBV30 to TRBJ1-1, with 8 positions matching TRBD1. The trim removed 7 bases at V and 3 bases at J, leaving 1 base unmatched. The germline V gene has CDR1 GTSNPN and CDR2 SVGIG (reference sequence). The CDR3 is 11 amino acids. The CDR3 DNA reads as TGTGCCTCCAGGGGGCACACTGAAGCTTTCTTT. It is translated as CASRGHTEAFF.

J is TRBJ2-5 and V is TRBV28, with 10 bases that match TRBD2. The end of the DNA is better explained by TRBJ2-7, so the J call may be wrong. The germline gives CDR1 MDHEN, CDR2 SYDVKM. There are 14 residues in the CDR3. The CDR3 is CASEGASGRYEQYF. The CDR3 coding sequence is TGTGCCAGTGAAGGGGCTAGCGGGAGATACGAGCAGTACTTC.

The CDR3 nucleotides read TGTGCCAGCAGGGGACAGGGCTACGAGCAGTACTTC. Translated, it gives CASRGQGYEQYF. V gene TRBV25-1 combines with J gene TRBJ2-7; TRBD1 aligns across 9 bases. The trim removed 6 bases at V and 3 bases at J, leaving 0 bases unmatched. Germline V gene lookup returns CDR1 MGHDK and CDR2 SYGVNS. This CDR3 comprises 12 residues.

The chain uses TRBV7-2 and TRBJ1-1; 8 bases are shared with TRBD1. There are 14 residues in the CDR3. Per germline, CDR1 SGHTA and CDR2 FQGNSA. Unmatched junction bases numbered 7, after V lost 7 bases and J lost 3 bases. The CDR3 protein is CASNGQGGDTEAFF. The CDR3 nucleotides read TGTGCCAGCAACGGACAGGGAGGGGACACTGAAGCTTTCTTT.

V gene TRBV2 combines with J gene TRBJ1-5; no clear D. The V end was cut by 4 bases, the J end by 1 base, with 8 bases between. Germline V gives CDR1 SNHLY, CDR2 FYNNEI. The CDR3 is 14 residues long. The CDR3 loop is CASSASTSNQPQHF. DNA for the CDR3: TGTGCCAGCAGTGCCAGTACGAGCAATCAGCCCCAGCATTTT.

The rearrangement joins TRBV7-2 to TRBJ2-5, with a weak D call TRBD2 (6 bases). The germline V and J ends were trimmed by 1 base and 10 bases, with 7 bases remaining between them. The CDR3 length is 11 residues. Germline lookup yields CDR1 SGHTA and CDR2 FQGNSA. The DNA for the CDR3 is TGTGCCAGCAGCTTAGGGGAGGTCCAGTACTTC. Its protein is CASSLGEVQYF.

The genes are TRBV5-4 and TRBJ2-1; 9 nucleotides match TRBD1. CDR1 is SGHNT and CDR2 is YYREEE in the germline V gene (reference sequence). With 3 bases clipped from V and 0 bases from J, the junction kept 4 bases outside the gene matches. The CDR3 is 16 residues long. In DNA, the CDR3 is TGTGCCAGCAGCTCTGGGACAGGGAGCTCCTACAATGAGCAGTTCTTC. Its translation: CASSSGTGSSYNEQFF.

The chain uses TRBV7-2 and TRBJ1-1; 7 bases align to TRBD1. Trimming removed 1 base from V and 4 bases from J; junction bases left unmatched: 3. Germline V gives CDR1 SGHTA, CDR2 FQGNSA. There are 14 residues in the CDR3. Written as DNA, the CDR3 is TGTGCCAGCAGCTTAGGACGGACAGGCACTGAAGCTTTCTTT. Its translation: CASSLGRTGTEAFF.

The V call is TRBV5-4, the J call TRBJ2-3; 14 bases are shared with TRBD2. V was clipped by 2 bases and J by 10 bases; unmatched bases: 12. CDR1 is SGHNT, CDR2 YYREEE, per germline (reference sequence). This CDR3 has 17 amino acids. CDR3 nucleotides: TGTGCCAGCAGCTTATTTTCGGGACTAGCGGGGGCGGCCCCGCAGTATTTT. Amino acids: CASSLFSGLAGAAPQYF.

The chain has TRBV28 and TRBJ2-5; 10 nucleotides line up with TRBD2. The CDR3 sequence is 16 residues long. Trimming cost V 2 bases and J 5 bases; bases outside gene matches: 8. Germline values: CDR1 MDHEN, CDR2 SYDVKM. The CDR3 loop is CASSLGGSSGRETQYF. The CDR3 DNA sequence: TGTGCCAGCAGTTTAGGCGGGAGTAGCGGGAGGGAGACCCAGTACTTC. Variable domain in full (rest from reference TRBV28 and TRBJ2-5): DVKVTQSSRYLVKRTGEKVFLECVQDMDHENMFWYRQDPGLGLRLIYFSYDVKMKEKGDIPEGYSVSREKKERFSLILESASTNQTSMYLCASSLGGSSGRETQYFGPGTRLLVL.

This clone was detected once. The J gene is TRBJ2-3, the V gene TRBV7-3; 8 bases agree with TRBD1. The CDR3 runs to 14 residues. From germline, CDR1 is SGHTA and CDR2 FQGTGA. Trimming cost V 5 bases and J 7 bases; bases outside gene matches: 8. The DNA of the CDR3 is TGTGCCAGCAGCCCGGGACAGGTCCCGTATACGCAGTATTTT. Protein: CASSPGQVPYTQYF.

The V and J genes are TRBV19 and TRBJ2-1; 7 nucleotides match TRBD2. V lost 5 bases and J lost 2; bases outside the gene matches: 12. Germline CDR1 is LNHDA and CDR2 is SQIVND (reference sequence). The CDR3 runs 17 residues. The CDR3 protein is CASSFYLSSGAYNEQFF. CDR3 nucleotides: TGTGCCAGTAGTTTCTACCTCTCCAGCGGGGCCTACAATGAGCAGTTCTTC.

The V call is TRBV28, the J call TRBJ2-2, with D maybe TRBD2 (5 bases). The V end was cut by 6 bases, the J end by 4 bases, with 12 bases between. The CDR3 covers 14 residues. From germline, CDR1 is MDHEN and CDR2 SYDVKM. CDR3 residues: CASRTGSFTGELFF. CDR3 coding DNA: TGTGCCAGCAGGACGGGGAGTTTCACCGGGGAGCTGTTTTTT.

This chain uses TRBV2 with TRBJ1-5; D gene ambiguous. V was shortened by 5 bases and J by 5 bases, with 10 bases between the two germline ends. Germline lookup yields CDR1 SNHLY and CDR2 FYNNEI. This CDR3 is built from 13 residues. The CDR3 region has the DNA TGTGCCAGCAGTATCATGGCGGATCAGCCCCAGCATTTT. Residues: CASSIMADQPQHF.

The chain carries TRBV7-9 and TRBJ2-7; 13 positions match TRBD2. V trimming: 7 bases; J trimming: 3 bases; junction bases outside the gene matches: 6. The germline V gene has CDR1 SEHNR and CDR2 FQNEAQ (reference sequence). The CDR3 has 15 amino acids. CDR3 in amino acids: CASTQGTSGNYEQYF. In nucleotides, the CDR3 is TGTGCCAGCACCCAAGGGACTAGCGGGAACTACGAGCAGTACTTC.

In its sample, this clone was seen once. The chain is built from TRBV29-1 and TRBJ1-4; D gene ambiguous. The germline V gene encodes CDR1 SQVTM and CDR2 ANQGSEA. V was trimmed by 7 bases and J by 8 bases, leaving 11 bases between them. The CDR3 has 11 amino acids. DNA of the CDR3: TGCAGCGCTTATCAGTGGGAAAAACTGTTTTTT. Translation: CSAYQWEKLFF. The full variable domain, in which reference TRBV29-1 and TRBJ1-4 provide the parts outside the CDR3, is SAVISQKPSRDICQRGTSLTIQCQVDSQVTMMFWYRQQPGQSLTLIATANQGSEATYESGFVIDKFPISRPNLTFSTLTVSNMSPEDSSIYLCSAYQWEKLFFGSGTQLSVL.

The V and J genes are TRBV27 and TRBJ2-1; 7 nucleotides line up with TRBD2. V lost 9 bases, J lost 5 bases, and 7 bases stayed unmatched. CDR1 MNHEY and CDR2 SMNVEV come from the germline V gene (reference sequence). The CDR3 spans 13 residues. The CDR3 is CASGGGRNNEQFF. CDR3 nucleotide sequence: TGTGCCAGTGGGGGGGGGAGGAACAATGAGCAGTTCTTC.

The J gene is TRBJ2-7, the V gene TRBV6-1; 7 bases fit TRBD2. The V and J ends lost 5 bases and 5 bases, in that order; junction bases with no gene match: 9. CDR3 length: 14 residues. The germline gives CDR1 MNHNS, CDR2 SASEGT. CDR3 in DNA: TGTGCCAGCAGTTGGGGAGGGAGTGCGAACGAGCAGTACTTC. Translated, it gives CASSWGGSANEQYF.

The chain has TRBV27 and TRBJ2-7, with 7 bases aligning to TRBD2. This CDR3 spans 16 amino acids. J gave up 4 bases and V 3 bases, and 12 bases lay outside the gene matches. Germline lookup yields CDR1 MNHEY and CDR2 SMNVEV (reference sequence). In DNA, the CDR3 is TGTGCCAGCAGTTTGGGAGGGCAGGGTAGCGCTTACGAGCAGTACTTC. This gives the protein CASSLGGQGSAYEQYF.

CDR3 nucleotides: TGTGCCTGGAGTGTCCTGGGGCTCTCCGGGGAGCTGTTTTTT. Its protein is CAWSVLGLSGELFF. The chain recombines TRBV30 with TRBJ2-2; TRBD1 might be the D (5 bases). Looked up from germline, CDR1 is GTSNPN and CDR2 is SVGIG (reference sequence). The V end lost 0 bases, the J end lost 6 bases, and 11 bases lay between the germline ends. The CDR3 extends over 14 amino acids.

This chain connects TRBV19 to TRBJ2-2; D is uncertain. Germline V gene lookup returns CDR1 LNHDA and CDR2 SQIVND (reference sequence). V lost 5 bases and J 6 bases, leaving 10 bases between the germline ends. The CDR3 sequence is 13 residues long. CDR3 nucleotides: TGTGCCAGTAGTCCGTTTTATTCCGGGGAGCTGTTTTTT. It is translated as CASSPFYSGELFF.

This chain uses TRBV6-6 with TRBJ1-3; D perhaps matches TRBD1 (5 bases). The CDR3 runs 13 residues. The germline V and J ends were trimmed by 7 bases and 2 bases, with 9 bases remaining between them. Germline V CDR1 and CDR2: MNHNY, SVGAGI (reference sequence). For the CDR3, the DNA is TGTGCCAGCACGGGGGGGGCTGGAAACACCATATATTTT. Its translation: CASTGGAGNTIYF.

The chain uses TRBV5-5 and TRBJ2-6; TRBD1 agrees at 8 bases. Losses at the gene ends were 7 bases for V and 0 bases for J; bases not matched to a gene: 6. Looked up from germline, CDR1 is SGHKS and CDR2 is YYEKEE (reference sequence). The length of the CDR3 is 16 residues. The CDR3 region has the DNA TGTGCCAGCCTGTACAGGGGGACCTCTGGGGCCAACGTCCTGACTTTC. Amino acid sequence: CASLYRGTSGANVLTF. The full variable domain, in which reference TRBV5-5 and TRBJ2-6 provide the parts outside the CDR3, is DAGVTQSPTHLIKTRGQQVTLRCSPISGHKSVSWYQQVLGQGPQFIFQYYEKEERGRGNFPDRFSARQFPNYSSELNVNALLLGDSALYLCASLYRGTSGANVLTFGAGSRLTVL.

The V and J genes are TRBV6-1 and TRBJ2-7; 9 bases are shared with TRBD1. The germline CDR1 and CDR2 sequences are MNHNS and SASEGT. The junction had 4 bases not matched to a gene; V was cut back by 7 bases and J by 0 bases. The CDR3 has 14 amino acids. The CDR3 sequence is CASIDRGISYEQYF. In nucleotides, the CDR3 is TGTGCCAGCATTGACAGGGGGATCTCCTACGAGCAGTACTTC.